A single sample is the source of the 30 T cell receptor beta chains below, sequenced in a study of T cells expressing NK-cell markers. One entry per CDR3 protein, without DNA, is what TCRdb gives after re-calling the 5' RACE reads. The sample table includes some 120,000 distinct CDR3 sequences. Sequencing was carried out using blood T cells: a sorted CD56 or NKG2C T cell subset, CD4+ or CD8+ T cells, or bulk PBMC T cells (not recorded which). The receptor set was obtained from a woman aged 18 to 69 in good health.

V usage is TRBV27 and J usage is TRBJ2-3; the TCRdb call, TRBD2, lacks DNA for checking. The CDR3 totals 15 residues. Germline CDR1 reads MNHEY; CDR2 reads SMNVEV (reference sequence). CDR3 loop: CASSRYSGDTDTQYF.

The V and J genes are TRBV20-1 and TRBJ2-2. CDR3 length: 15 residues. Germline CDR1 and CDR2: DFQATT and SNEGSKA (reference sequence). The CDR3 spells CSARTGLTDTGELFF.

This chain joins TRBV28 and TRBJ2-5; TCRdb proposes TRBD2, but this gene call is untestable without DNA. The germline V gene encodes CDR1 MDHEN and CDR2 SYDVKM. The CDR3 contains 17 residues. The chain's CDR3 is CASSPQGLAGGGETQYF. The full variable domain, with the rest looked up from reference TRBV28 and TRBJ2-5, is DVKVTQSSRYLVKRTGEKVFLECVQDMDHENMFWYRQDPGLGLRLIYFSYDVKMKEKGDIPEGYSVSREKKERFSLILESASTNQTSMYLCASSPQGLAGGGETQYFGPGTRLLVL.

The CDR3 reads CASSQGGGFTYEQYF. The J gene is TRBJ2-7, the V gene TRBV4-2; TCRdb picks TRBD1, but there is no DNA to check that call. The CDR3 is 15 amino acids. Germline CDR1 reads LGHNA; CDR2 reads YNFKEQ.

The rearrangement uses TRBV7-2 and TRBJ1-1. The germline CDR1 and CDR2 sequences are SGHTA and FQGNSA. This CDR3 contains 14 residues. CDR3 in amino acids: CASSPIRSNTEAFF.

The chain recombines TRBV4-3 with TRBJ2-1. This CDR3 is built from 16 residues. Germline V gene data show CDR1 as LGHNA and CDR2 as YSLEER. The CDR3 is CASSQDLGTENNEQFF.

The chain has TRBV7-2 and TRBJ2-1; TCRdb's D call, TRBD1, is unchecked because there is no DNA. The CDR3 consists of 14 residues. Germline CDR1 and CDR2: SGHTA and FQGNSA. The CDR3 spells CASSLSSGTNEQFF.

The chain is built from TRBV20-1 and TRBJ2-2; TCRdb picks TRBD2, but there is no DNA to check that call. Germline V CDR1 and CDR2: DFQATT, SNEGSKA (reference sequence). The CDR3 extends over 17 amino acids. The CDR3 protein is CSALIPGLARNTGELFF.

This chain's CDR3 is CASSFGAGGPGELFF. The J gene is TRBJ2-2, the V gene TRBV5-6. CDR1 is SGHDT and CDR2 is YYEEEE in the germline V gene. The CDR3 contains 15 residues. Full variable domain (remainder filled in from reference TRBV5-6 and TRBJ2-2): DAGVTQSPTHLIKTRGQQVTLRCSPKSGHDTVSWYQQALGQGPQFIFQYYEEEERQRGNFPDRFSGHQFPNYSSELNVNALLLGDSALYLCASSFGAGGPGELFFGEGSRLTVL.

CDR3 protein: CASSNRGGEQYF. The J gene is TRBJ2-7, the V gene TRBV27; TCRdb outputs TRBD2, but without DNA this stays unchecked. Per germline, CDR1 MNHEY and CDR2 SMNVEV (reference sequence). This CDR3 comprises 12 residues.

The genes are TRBV7-8 and TRBJ1-1; TCRdb's assignment of TRBD1 cannot be checked, as there is no DNA. CDR3 length: 16 residues. CDR1 is SGHVS, CDR2 FQNEAQ, per germline. This CDR3 reads CASSLAFPRGGTEAFF. Using reference TRBV7-8 and TRBJ1-1 for the parts outside the CDR3, the full variable domain is GAGVSQSPRYKVAKRGQDVALRCDPISGHVSLFWYQQALGQGPEFLTYFQNEAQLDKSGLPSDRFFAERPEGSVSTLKIQRTQQEDSAVYLCASSLAFPRGGTEAFFGQGTRLTVV.

The rearrangement joins TRBV29-1 to TRBJ2-2. CDR3 length: 12 residues. Per the germline V gene, CDR1 is SQVTM and CDR2 is ANQGSEA. The CDR3 sequence is CSVEDQTGELFF.

The chain uses TRBV20-1 and TRBJ1-1; TCRdb designates TRBD1, a call that cannot be tested without DNA. The length of the CDR3 is 16 residues. Germline loops: CDR1 DFQATT, CDR2 SNEGSKA (reference sequence). The CDR3 reads CSARGGQGSVNTEAFF.

The chain links TRBV20-1 to TRBJ2-7. Germline CDR1 DFQATT, CDR2 SNEGSKA (reference sequence). There are 12 residues in the CDR3. The CDR3 is CSARELPYEQYF.

This chain's CDR3 is CASSLDTGQYQETQYF. The chain uses TRBV5-1 and TRBJ2-5; the D gene TCRdb calls, TRBD1, cannot be checked with no DNA. The CDR3 length is 16 residues. In germline, CDR1 is SGHRS, CDR2 YFSETQ.

This chain connects TRBV20-1 to TRBJ2-1; TCRdb's D call of TRBD2 is untestable without DNA. Per the germline V gene, CDR1 is DFQATT and CDR2 is SNEGSKA (reference sequence). The CDR3 extends over 15 amino acids. The chain's CDR3 is CSARRVAGEVNEQFF.

The chain links TRBV20-1 to TRBJ2-1; the TCRdb call, TRBD1, lacks DNA for checking. The CDR3 loop spans 14 amino acids. Per the germline V gene, CDR1 is DFQATT and CDR2 is SNEGSKA (reference sequence). CDR3 in amino acids: CSAEPHEGYNEQFF.

The chain has TRBV7-2 and TRBJ2-7; TCRdb reports TRBD2, a call that lacks DNA to check it against. Germline assignment: CDR1 SGHTA and CDR2 FQGNSA. The CDR3 is 14 amino acids. The CDR3 sequence: CASSMGLDPYEQYF.

CDR3 residues: CATSSLGENYNEQFF. The chain joins TRBV15 to TRBJ2-1; TCRdb designates TRBD2, a call that cannot be tested without DNA. Germline-derived CDR1 and CDR2 are LNHNV and YYDKDF (reference sequence). This CDR3 region has 15 residues.

V is TRBV5-1 and J is TRBJ2-7; TCRdb indicates TRBD2, and absent DNA this call remains unverified. Per the germline V gene, CDR1 is SGHRS and CDR2 is YFSETQ. This CDR3 contains 15 residues. CDR3 sequence reads: CASSLDRGSGYEQYF. The variable domain in full, with the rest retrieved from reference TRBV5-1 and TRBJ2-7, is KAGVTQTPRYLIKTRGQQVTLSCSPISGHRSVSWYQQTPGQGLQFLFEYFSETQRNKGNFPGRFSGRQFSNSRSEMNVSTLELGDSALYLCASSLDRGSGYEQYFGPGTRLTVT.

The gene calls are TRBV10-1 and TRBJ1-4. CDR3 length: 14 amino acids. Germline loops: CDR1 WNHNN, CDR2 SYGVQD (reference sequence). CDR3 loop: CASSEGNIEEKLFF.

The V gene is TRBV29-1, the J gene TRBJ2-5; TCRdb outputs TRBD1, but without DNA this stays unchecked. The CDR3 length is 14 residues. Germline assignment: CDR1 SQVTM and CDR2 ANQGSEA. The CDR3 loop reads CSVERTGDWETQYF.

The V call is TRBV7-9, the J call TRBJ2-4; as DNA is missing, the TRBD1 call by TCRdb cannot be tested. The germline V gene has CDR1 SEHNR and CDR2 FQNEAQ (reference sequence). CDR3 length: 15 amino acids. CDR3 sequence: CASSLDGSWGNIQYF.

The V gene is TRBV19, the J gene TRBJ1-2. Looked up from germline, CDR1 is LNHDA and CDR2 is SQIVND (reference sequence). The CDR3 runs 13 residues. CDR3 in amino acids: CASSKTEDYGYTF.

The chain combines TRBV23-1 with TRBJ2-7. TRBV23-1 is an ORF for which the function is uncertain. CDR3 length equals 12 residues. CDR3: CASRQGNYEQYF.

The chain combines TRBV18 with TRBJ2-3; checking the TCRdb D call of TRBD1 is not possible without DNA. Per germline, CDR1 KGHSH and CDR2 LQKENI. The CDR3 is 15 amino acids. The CDR3 loop is CASSPGDRYTDTQYF.

The rearrangement uses TRBV11-1 and TRBJ2-7; the D call from TCRdb, TRBD1, cannot be confirmed without DNA. CDR1 and CDR2 (germline): SGHAT, FQDESV (reference sequence). This CDR3 has 16 residues. CDR3 loop: CASSFGGQGSSYEQYF. The entire variable domain, with the rest obtained from reference TRBV11-1 and TRBJ2-7, is as follows: EAEVAQSPRYKITEKSQAVAFWCDPISGHATLYWYRQILGQGPELLVQFQDESVVDDSQLPKDRFSAERLKGVDSTLKIQPAELGDSAMYLCASSFGGQGSSYEQYFGPGTRLTVT.

V and J are TRBV5-1 and TRBJ2-2; absent DNA, TCRdb's TRBD2 call cannot be checked. This CDR3 has 17 residues. From germline, CDR1 is SGHRS and CDR2 YFSETQ. CDR3 region: CASSPRRLAANTGELFF.

This chain joins TRBV4-1 and TRBJ2-1; the D call from TCRdb, TRBD2, cannot be confirmed without DNA. Germline CDR1 is MGHRA and CDR2 is YSYEKL. The CDR3 consists of 20 residues. CDR3 residues: CASSQEVWGSGGPTYNEQFF.

The chain employs TRBV12-3 or TRBV12-4 and TRBJ2-3; TCRdb picks TRBD1, but there is no DNA to check that call. The CDR3 runs 13 residues. The CDR3 loop is CASTGSGTDTQYF.